Listed below are T cell receptor beta chains from one sample, sequenced in a study of vaccination effects on CD4 cells after COVID-19. Antigens of these TCRs are unknown. Method: immunoSEQ multiplex PCR; TCRdb's copy keeps in-frame clones and lacks some. The sample includes 35,000 to 40,000 clones, roughly 74% of them seen just once. The sequencing here drew on CD4+ T cells from PBMCs cultured without peptide, taken before COVID-19 vaccination. Receptors originate from a human donor who received a COVID-19 vaccine. CDR3s leave out the opening cysteine and the closing phenylalanine or tryptophan. Fields, in order: V gene, J gene, clone size, CDR3 protein. Expanded clones are given a class, and other clones once, few, many or no size at all.

V gene: TRBV27; J gene: TRBJ1-5; clone size: NA; CDR3 protein: ASSLEAGRANQPQH
V gene: TRBV12-3/TRBV12-4; J gene: TRBJ2-1; clone size: once; CDR3 protein: ASRPTASEQF
V gene: TRBV27; J gene: TRBJ2-7; clone size: few; CDR3 protein: ASSFGTRSSYEQY
V gene: TRBV5-1; J gene: TRBJ2-1; clone size: few; CDR3 protein: ASSPVAGGHNEQF
V gene: TRBV6-5; J gene: TRBJ1-6; clone size: NA; CDR3 protein: ASSPTGRNSPLH
V gene: TRBV3-1/TRBV3-2; J gene: TRBJ2-7; clone size: NA; CDR3 protein: ASSQEGTGGGEQY
V gene: TRBV19; J gene: TRBJ2-6; clone size: NA; CDR3 protein: ASKRGVFDSGANVLT
V gene: TRBV27; J gene: TRBJ2-5; clone size: once; CDR3 protein: ASSNVTPGRARETQY
V gene: TRBV28; J gene: TRBJ2-7; clone size: NA; CDR3 protein: ASSSTRPLSLYEQY
V gene: TRBV4-1; J gene: TRBJ1-5; clone size: few; CDR3 protein: ASSHGTLQNQPQH
V gene: TRBV4-2; J gene: TRBJ2-1; clone size: NA; CDR3 protein: ASSPSSGSYNEQF
V gene: TRBV12-3/TRBV12-4; J gene: TRBJ2-3; clone size: few; CDR3 protein: ASSPGVADTQY
V gene: TRBV10-3; J gene: TRBJ1-1; clone size: NA; CDR3 protein: AIRQGALTEAF
V gene: TRBV5-1; J gene: TRBJ2-3; clone size: NA; CDR3 protein: ASSSGTQGLADTQY
V gene: TRBV6-5; J gene: TRBJ2-4; clone size: NA; CDR3 protein: ASRGTSNNIQY
V gene: TRBV4-2; J gene: TRBJ1-3; clone size: NA; CDR3 protein: ASNHATGNTIY
V gene: TRBV7-8; J gene: TRBJ1-2; clone size: once; CDR3 protein: ASSRRDRAVGYT
V gene: TRBV5-1; J gene: TRBJ2-5; clone size: NA; CDR3 protein: ASSPGLGRETQY
V gene: TRBV6-2/TRBV6-3; J gene: TRBJ1-2; clone size: NA; CDR3 protein: ASSYFPTGYGYT
V gene: TRBV24-1; J gene: TRBJ2-2; clone size: NA; CDR3 protein: ATSEPGQGKNTGELF
V gene: TRBV29-1; J gene: TRBJ2-1; clone size: NA; CDR3 protein: SVEETLRGGDYNEQF
V gene: TRBV5-1; J gene: TRBJ2-1; clone size: few; CDR3 protein: ASSLAGRFGEQF
V gene: TRBV19; J gene: TRBJ1-5; clone size: NA; CDR3 protein: ASSILESGQPQH
V gene: TRBV7-2; J gene: TRBJ2-1; clone size: NA; CDR3 protein: ASSLQRGAYNEQF
V gene: TRBV19; J gene: TRBJ2-5; clone size: NA; CDR3 protein: ASSIHSQETQY
V gene: TRBV3-1/TRBV3-2; J gene: TRBJ2-2; clone size: NA; CDR3 protein: ASSLSGGWSGELF
V gene: TRBV4-3; J gene: TRBJ2-3; clone size: NA; CDR3 protein: ASSQGEVAGTDTQY
V gene: TRBV7-8; J gene: TRBJ2-7; clone size: NA; CDR3 protein: ASGGRGPSYEQY
V gene: TRBV28; J gene: TRBJ1-2; clone size: NA; CDR3 protein: ASRDTGVEGYT
V gene: TRBV5-4; J gene: TRBJ1-1; clone size: few; CDR3 protein: ASSIPTGAEAF
V gene: TRBV9; J gene: TRBJ1-5; clone size: NA; CDR3 protein: ASSVGGLRDQPQH
V gene: TRBV4-3; J gene: TRBJ1-2; clone size: NA; CDR3 protein: ASSLGASTANYGYT
V gene: TRBV19; J gene: TRBJ1-6; clone size: NA; CDR3 protein: ASSIPRHSPLH
V gene: TRBV10-3; J gene: TRBJ2-3; clone size: NA; CDR3 protein: AITRTGSSDTQY
V gene: TRBV11-3; J gene: TRBJ2-3; clone size: NA; CDR3 protein: ASSFTSADTQY
V gene: TRBV24-1; J gene: TRBJ2-2; clone size: few; CDR3 protein: ATSVGGAGELF
V gene: TRBV5-4; J gene: TRBJ1-1; clone size: NA; CDR3 protein: ASSLEQGLTEAF
V gene: TRBV27; J gene: TRBJ2-1; clone size: few; CDR3 protein: ASSSLAGGLGEQF
V gene: TRBV27; J gene: TRBJ2-5; clone size: NA; CDR3 protein: ASSLGGGETQY
V gene: TRBV2; J gene: TRBJ1-6; clone size: NA; CDR3 protein: ASSYEVNSPLH
V gene: TRBV5-6; J gene: NA; clone size: NA; CDR3 protein: ASSWGQGAGHEQY
V gene: TRBV3-1/TRBV3-2; J gene: TRBJ1-2; clone size: NA; CDR3 protein: ASSQGTGSVVGYT